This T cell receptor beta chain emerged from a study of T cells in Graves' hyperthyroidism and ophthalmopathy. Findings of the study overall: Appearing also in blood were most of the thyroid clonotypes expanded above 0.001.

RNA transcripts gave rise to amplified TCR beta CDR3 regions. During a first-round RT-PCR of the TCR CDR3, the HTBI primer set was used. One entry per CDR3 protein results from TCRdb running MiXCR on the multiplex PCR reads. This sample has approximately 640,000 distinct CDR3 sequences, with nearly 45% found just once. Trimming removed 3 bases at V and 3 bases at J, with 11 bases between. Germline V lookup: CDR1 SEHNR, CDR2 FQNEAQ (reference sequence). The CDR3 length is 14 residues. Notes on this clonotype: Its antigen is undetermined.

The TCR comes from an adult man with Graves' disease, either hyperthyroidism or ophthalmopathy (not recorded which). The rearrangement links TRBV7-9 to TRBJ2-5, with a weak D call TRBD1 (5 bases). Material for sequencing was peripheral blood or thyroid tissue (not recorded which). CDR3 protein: CASSLGQREETQYF. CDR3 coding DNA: TGTGCCAGCAGCTTGGGGCAGAGAGAAGAGACCCAGTACTTC.